This entry concerns a single T cell receptor (beta chain). These data are taken from a study of blood T cell repertoires in COVID-19. Study summary: The United States, Italy and Spain supplied acute and convalescent COVID-19 samples. T cells, B-cell-depleted T cells, or PBMCs provided the cDNA or gDNA that served as material.

Original processing notes: Researchers report that nucleated cell counts were estimated from reference gene primer amplification. Profiled with immunoSEQ multiplex PCR; TCRdb holds only in-frame clones, not every one. V and J calls and clone size are as listed in that table; D and trimming were resolved from the DNA. The sample yields roughly 150,000 clones, approximately 90% seen once. This CDR3 has 17 amino acids. Trimming removed 3 bases from V and 5 bases from J; junction bases left unmatched: 14. CDR1 and CDR2 from the germline V gene are LNHDA and SQIVND (reference sequence). The sequencing sample was made of peripheral blood. The clonotype comes from a man between 60 and 75 years old with active or convalescent COVID-19. J is TRBJ1-2 and V is TRBV19, with 8 bases aligning to TRBD1. CDR3 in DNA: TGTGCCAGTAGTATTCCCCGCGGACAGGGAGTGAGGTATGGCTACACCTTC. It codes for CASSIPRGQGVRYGYTF.